The 12 T cell receptor beta chains below were found in one sample sequenced in a study of spatial heterogeneity in lung cancer. The study's findings and limits: Tumors with more nonsynonymous mutations had more expanded intratumoral alpha and beta TCRs.

No antigen has been identified for these receptors. Regarding time point: sample taken at primary tumor resection. One entry per CDR3 protein, called by TCRdb with MiXCR from the 5' RACE reads. This sample carries about 13,000 distinct CDR3 sequences, approximately 4.8% of them seen once, and the ten largest clones take about 25%. Sequencing was performed on lung tumor tissue, taken at surgery. The receptors here all came from a male donor with early-stage non-small cell lung cancer.

Many counts were recorded for this clonotype. The rearrangement uses TRBV6-2 or TRBV6-3 and TRBJ1-5, with D uncertain. This CDR3 has 16 residues. Germline CDR1 is MNHEY and CDR2 is SVGEGT. V lost 7 bases and J lost 5, with 21 bases in between. The CDR3 here is CASTPLGQVTYQPQHF. The DNA for the CDR3 is TGTGCCAGCACCCCCCTCGGTCAGGTCACCTATCAGCCCCAGCATTTT.

This clonotype was recorded many times. This chain connects TRBV6-5 to TRBJ1-3; the D gene is possibly TRBD1 (5 bases). The CDR3 runs to 13 residues. The V gene lost 9 bases and the J gene lost 4 bases, with 13 bases spanning the gap. Germline V gene sequence: CDR1 MNHEY, CDR2 SVGAGI. CDR3 in amino acids: CASGTGLGNTIYF. The CDR3, as DNA: TGTGCCAGTGGGACCGGGTTGGGAAACACCATATATTTT.

Relative to its sample, this clonotype is medium-sized. V gene TRBV20-1 combines with J gene TRBJ1-2; D unresolved. V gave up 3 bases and J gave up 6 bases, with 8 bases separating them. This CDR3 has 11 amino acids. The germline V gene encodes CDR1 DFQATT and CDR2 SNEGSKA (reference sequence). The CDR3 region is CSASWGNGYTF. The CDR3 DNA sequence: TGCAGTGCTAGTTGGGGAAATGGCTACACCTTC.

This clonotype appeared many times. The rearrangement joins TRBV7-2 to TRBJ1-6, with a weak D call TRBD1 (6 bases). The CDR3 length is 14 residues. The germline V gene encodes CDR1 SGHTA and CDR2 FQGNSA. The V end was cut by 5 bases, the J end by 8 bases, with 13 bases between. The CDR3 nucleotides read TGTGCCAGCAGCGAGGGACACCTCGATTCACCCCTCCACTTT. Translating it yields CASSEGHLDSPLHF. Full variable domain (missing parts from reference TRBV7-2 and TRBJ1-6): GAGVSQSPSNKVTEKGKDVELRCDPISGHTALYWYRQSLGQGLEFLIYFQGNSAPDKSGLPSDRFSAERTGGSVSTLTIQRTQQEDSAVYLCASSEGHLDSPLHFGNGTRLTVT.

This clonotype was picked up many times. This chain links TRBV24-1 with TRBJ1-2, with TRBD1 identical over 8 bases. Germline loops: CDR1 KGHDR, CDR2 SFDVKD. This CDR3 is built from 15 residues. V shed 4 bases, J shed 4 bases, and the junction held 7 bases outside the gene matches. This chain's CDR3 is CATSDSRQGSYGYTF. DNA of the CDR3: TGTGCCACCAGTGACTCTCGACAGGGGAGCTATGGCTACACCTTC.

This clonotype was recorded a few times. The chain links TRBV9 to TRBJ2-2; D gene unclear. The CDR3 is made up of 14 amino acids. Germline V CDR1 and CDR2: SGDLS, YYNGEE. Trimming cost V 0 bases and J 7 bases, with 10 bases left between them. The CDR3 bases are TGTGCCAGCAGCGTAGGCGCCTCGAGCGGGGAGCTGTTTTTT. This codes for CASSVGASSGELFF.

By sample fraction, this clonotype is medium-sized. V usage is TRBV20-1 and J usage is TRBJ2-5; TRBD1 matches 8 bases. V was pared by 4 bases and J by 4 bases, with 5 bases of the junction left unmatched. Germline loops: CDR1 DFQATT, CDR2 SNEGSKA (reference sequence). This CDR3 region has 13 residues. The CDR3 DNA follows: TGCAGTGCTACCGGACAGGGCGCAGAGACCCAGTACTTC. Residues: CSATGQGAETQYF.

The V and J genes are TRBV5-1 and TRBJ2-3, with TRBD1 identical over 7 bases. Germline lookup yields CDR1 SGHRS and CDR2 YFSETQ. The J segment lost 2 bases and the V segment lost 4 bases, leaving 10 bases of the junction unmatched. The CDR3 loop spans 16 amino acids. The CDR3 region is CASSANTDRSTDTQYF. CDR3 bases: TGCGCCAGCAGCGCAAACACGGACAGGTCCACAGATACGCAGTATTTT.

The chain employs TRBV7-2 and TRBJ1-1; weak D call: TRBD1 (5 bases). Germline CDR1 SGHTA, CDR2 FQGNSA. V gave up 9 bases and J gave up 0 bases, with 11 bases separating them. The CDR3 runs 13 residues. The CDR3 loop reads CASKRGMNTEAFF. For the CDR3, the DNA is TGTGCCAGTAAGCGGGGGATGAACACTGAAGCTTTCTTT.

Ten or more counts support this clonotype. The V call is TRBV6-5, the J call TRBJ2-3; no clear D gene. V was trimmed by 5 bases and J by 7 bases, leaving 7 bases between them. The CDR3 runs to 11 residues. From germline, CDR1 is MNHEY and CDR2 SVGAGI. The CDR3 here is CASSGGNTQYF. The CDR3 nucleotides are TGTGCCAGCAGTGGCGGTAATACGCAGTATTTT.

The sample holds many counts of this clonotype. The chain is built from TRBV6-5 and TRBJ1-2, with 8 bases that match TRBD1. The CDR3 totals 13 residues. With 7 bases clipped from V and 4 bases from J, the junction kept 5 bases outside the gene matches. The germline V gene has CDR1 MNHEY and CDR2 SVGAGI. In DNA, the CDR3 is TGTGCCAGCAATCAGGGGGCGGGCTATGGCTACACCTTC. It encodes CASNQGAGYGYTF.

This clonotype was recorded many times. The chain recombines TRBV6-5 with TRBJ1-2; D ambiguous. Between the trimmed V and J ends, which lost 5 bases and 8 bases, there was a span of 18 bases. Per the germline V gene, CDR1 is MNHEY and CDR2 is SVGAGI. The CDR3 is 14 amino acids. CDR3 nucleotide sequence: TGTGCCAGCAGTCTACTCGGGCCCCGAGGCGGCTACACCTTC. Protein sequence: CASSLLGPRGGYTF.